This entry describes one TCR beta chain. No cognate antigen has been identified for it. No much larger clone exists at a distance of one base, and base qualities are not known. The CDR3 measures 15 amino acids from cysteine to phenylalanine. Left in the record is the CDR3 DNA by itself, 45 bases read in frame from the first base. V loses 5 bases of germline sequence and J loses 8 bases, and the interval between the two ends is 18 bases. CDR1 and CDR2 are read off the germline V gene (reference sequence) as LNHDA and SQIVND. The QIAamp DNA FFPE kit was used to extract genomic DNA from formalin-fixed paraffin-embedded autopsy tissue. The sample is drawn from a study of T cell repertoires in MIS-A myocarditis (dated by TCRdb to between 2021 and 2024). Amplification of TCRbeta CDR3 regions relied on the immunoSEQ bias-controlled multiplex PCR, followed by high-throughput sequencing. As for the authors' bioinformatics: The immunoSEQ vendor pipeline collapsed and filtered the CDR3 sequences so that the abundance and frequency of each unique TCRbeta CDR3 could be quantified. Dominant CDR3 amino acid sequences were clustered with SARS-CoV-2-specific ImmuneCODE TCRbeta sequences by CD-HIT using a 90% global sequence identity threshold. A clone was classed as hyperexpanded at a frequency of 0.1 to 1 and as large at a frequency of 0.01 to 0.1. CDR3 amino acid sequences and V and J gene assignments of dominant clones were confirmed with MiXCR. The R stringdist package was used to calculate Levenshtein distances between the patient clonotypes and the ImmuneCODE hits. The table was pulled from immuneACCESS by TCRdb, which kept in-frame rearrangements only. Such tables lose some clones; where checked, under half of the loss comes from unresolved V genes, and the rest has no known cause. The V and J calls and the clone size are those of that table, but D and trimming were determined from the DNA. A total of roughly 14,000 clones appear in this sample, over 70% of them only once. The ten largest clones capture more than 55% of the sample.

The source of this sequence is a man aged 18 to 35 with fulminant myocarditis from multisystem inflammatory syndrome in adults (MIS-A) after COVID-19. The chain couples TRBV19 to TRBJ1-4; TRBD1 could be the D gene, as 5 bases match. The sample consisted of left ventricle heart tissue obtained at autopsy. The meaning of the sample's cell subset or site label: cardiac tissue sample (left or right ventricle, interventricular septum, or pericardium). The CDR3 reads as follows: CASSLMTIGGEKLFF. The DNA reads TGTGCCAGTAGTCTAATGACTATCGGGGGAGAAAAACTGTTTTTT.